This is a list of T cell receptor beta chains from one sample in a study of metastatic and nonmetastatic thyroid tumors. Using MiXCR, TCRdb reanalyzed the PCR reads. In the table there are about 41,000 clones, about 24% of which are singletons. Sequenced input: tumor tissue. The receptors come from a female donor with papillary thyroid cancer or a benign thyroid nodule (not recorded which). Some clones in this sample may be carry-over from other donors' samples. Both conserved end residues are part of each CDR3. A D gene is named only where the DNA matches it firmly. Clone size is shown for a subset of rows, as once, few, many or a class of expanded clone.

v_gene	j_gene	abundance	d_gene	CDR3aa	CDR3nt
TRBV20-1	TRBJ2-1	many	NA	CSARDSMGGPKSNNEQFF	TGCAGTGCTAGAGATTCTATGGGTGGGCCTAAATCCAACAATGAGCAGTTCTTC
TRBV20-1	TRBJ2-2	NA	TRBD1	CSARETGRPTGELFF	TGCAGTGCTAGGGAGACAGGGAGACCCACCGGGGAGCTGTTTTTT
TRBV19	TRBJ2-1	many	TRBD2	CASRPSGREKDNEQFF	TGTGCCAGTAGACCTAGCGGGAGGGAGAAGGACAATGAGCAGTTCTTC
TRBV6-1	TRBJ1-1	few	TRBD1	CAGSERSAGGLNTEAFF	TGTGCCGGCAGTGAGAGGTCGGCAGGGGGCCTGAACACTGAAGCTTTCTTT
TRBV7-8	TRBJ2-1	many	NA	CASSPLGRLENNEQFF	TGTGCCAGCAGCCCCTTGGGGCGACTAGAAAACAATGAGCAGTTCTTC
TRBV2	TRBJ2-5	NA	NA	CASSPQPQYF	TGTGCCAGCAGCCCCCAGCCCCAGTACTTC
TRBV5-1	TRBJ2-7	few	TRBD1	CASSSGQGAYEQYF	TGCGCCAGCAGCTCGGGACAGGGGGCCTACGAGCAGTACTTC
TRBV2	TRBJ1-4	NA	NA	CASSEGGGSNEKLFF	TGTGCCAGCAGTGAAGGTGGGGGAAGTAATGAAAAACTGTTTTTT
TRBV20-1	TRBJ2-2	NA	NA	CSARFGGNTGELFF	TGCAGTGCTAGATTTGGAGGAAACACCGGGGAACTGTTTTTT
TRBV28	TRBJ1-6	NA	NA	CATGSQGGSPLHF	TGTGCCACAGGGTCTCAGGGTGGTTCACCCCTCCACTTT
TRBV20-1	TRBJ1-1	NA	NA	CSARVGVAGRNTEAFF	TGCAGTGCTAGAGTTGGGGTCGCCGGGAGGAACACTGAAGCTTTCTTT
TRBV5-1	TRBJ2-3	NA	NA	CASSLRRGQSSTDTQYF	TGCGCCAGCAGCTTGCGAAGGGGCCAGAGTTCGACAGATACGCAGTATTTT
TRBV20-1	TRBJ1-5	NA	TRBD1	CSAPGDRSYSNQPQHF	TGCAGTGCGCCTGGGGACAGAAGTTATAGCAATCAGCCCCAGCATTTT
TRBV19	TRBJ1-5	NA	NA	CASSIWGDGNQPQHF	TGTGCCAGTAGTATATGGGGGGATGGCAATCAGCCCCAGCATTTT
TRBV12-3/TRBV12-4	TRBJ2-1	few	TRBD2	CASSLDLLAGGNGDEQFF	TGTGCCAGCAGTTTAGACCTATTAGCGGGAGGGAATGGGGATGAGCAGTTCTTC
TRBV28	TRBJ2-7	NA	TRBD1	CASRDPGQGYEQYF	TGTGCCAGCAGGGACCCGGGACAGGGCTACGAGCAGTACTTC
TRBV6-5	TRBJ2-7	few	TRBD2	CASSYLKTSGSYEQYF	TGTGCCAGCAGTTACCTTAAGACTAGCGGCTCCTACGAGCAGTACTTC
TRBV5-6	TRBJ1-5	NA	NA	CASSLHRTASNQPQHF	TGTGCCAGCAGCCTACATCGGACGGCTAGCAATCAGCCCCAGCATTTT
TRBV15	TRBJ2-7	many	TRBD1	CATSGPGADRGNYEQYF	TGTGCCACCAGCGGACCTGGAGCTGACAGGGGAAACTACGAGCAGTACTTC
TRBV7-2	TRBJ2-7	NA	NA	CASSPSASSYEQYF	TGTGCCAGCAGCCCAAGCGCCTCCTCCTACGAGCAGTACTTC
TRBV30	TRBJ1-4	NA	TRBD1	CAWAGKGAAPGPGKLFF	TGTGCCTGGGCGGGGAAGGGGGCCGCCCCCGGTCCCGGAAAACTGTTTTTT
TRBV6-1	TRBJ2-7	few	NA	CASSEAETSSYEQYF	TGTGCCAGCAGTGAAGCGGAGACTTCCTCCTACGAGCAGTACTTC
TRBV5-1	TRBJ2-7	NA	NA	CASSSTGTIEYEQYF	TGCGCCAGCAGCTCCACCGGGACAATAGAATACGAGCAGTACTTC
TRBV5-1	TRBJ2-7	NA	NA	CASSLDSGDKQYF	TGCGCCAGCAGCTTGGATTCGGGGGACAAGCAGTACTTC
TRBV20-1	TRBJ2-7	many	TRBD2	CSGVGLAGGGEYEQYF	TGCAGTGGCGTAGGACTAGCGGGGGGCGGCGAATACGAGCAGTACTTC
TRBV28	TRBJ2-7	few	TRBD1	CASSHRQGASYEQYF	TGTGCCAGCAGCCACCGACAGGGGGCCTCCTACGAGCAGTACTTC
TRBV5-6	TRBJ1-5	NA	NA	CASRGRQPQHF	TGTGCCAGCAGGGGGCGACAGCCCCAGCATTTT
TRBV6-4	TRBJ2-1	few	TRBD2	CASSELAGGVNEQFF	TGTGCCAGCAGTGAGCTAGCGGGAGGCGTAAATGAGCAGTTCTTC
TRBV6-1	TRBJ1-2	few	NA	CASNQRAPRGYTF	TGTGCCAGCAACCAAAGGGCCCCCCGGGGCTACACCTTC
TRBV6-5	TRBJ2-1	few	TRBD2	CASSSHGLAANEQFF	TGTGCCAGCAGTTCCCACGGACTAGCGGCCAATGAGCAGTTCTTC
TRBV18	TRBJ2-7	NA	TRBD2	CASSPSGTTKYEQYF	TGTGCCAGCTCACCATCCGGGACTACGAAATACGAGCAGTACTTC
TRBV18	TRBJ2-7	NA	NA	CASSQDRGATIFEGPYEQYF	TGTGCCAGCTCACAGGACCGGGGGGCTACCATTTTTGAGGGCCCCTACGAGCAGTACTTC
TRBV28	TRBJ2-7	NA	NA	CASSTTGSYEQYF	TGTGCCAGCAGTACCACAGGGTCCTACGAGCAGTACTTC
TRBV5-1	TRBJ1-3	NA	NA	CASSFDTGGSGNTIYF	TGCGCCAGCAGCTTCGATACGGGGGGCAGTGGAAACACCATATATTTT
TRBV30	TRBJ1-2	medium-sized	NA	CAWTYRSMYGYTF	TGTGCCTGGACGTACAGATCGATGTATGGCTACACCTTC
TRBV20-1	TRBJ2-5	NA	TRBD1	CTVRRDRYQETQYF	TGCACCGTTAGGCGGGACAGGTATCAAGAGACCCAGTACTTC
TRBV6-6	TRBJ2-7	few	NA	CASSYAESSGKQYF	TGTGCCAGCAGTTACGCGGAATCTTCCGGCAAGCAGTACTTC
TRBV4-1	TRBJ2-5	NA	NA	CASSIRAGRGETQYF	TGCGCCAGCAGCATCCGCGCGGGGCGCGGGGAGACCCAGTACTTC
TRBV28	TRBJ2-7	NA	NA	CASSFLGSYEQYF	TGTGCCAGCAGTTTCTTGGGTTCCTACGAGCAGTACTTC
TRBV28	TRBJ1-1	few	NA	CASSLLGTPKREAFF	TGTGCCAGCAGCCTACTTGGGACACCAAAGCGGGAAGCTTTCTTT